This T cell receptor beta chain appears in the sequencing data of a study of monozygotic twins with inflammatory bowel disease. One blood sample of roughly 2.5 ml was taken from each donor. Researchers isolated total RNA from whole blood without sorting T cells. The CDR3 contains 16 residues. Using the 5' RACE reads, TCRdb records one entry per CDR3 protein without DNA. The sample holds a few hundred thousand distinct CDR3 sequences. Sequencing was performed on blood. This TCR derives from a human donor with ulcerative colitis or Crohn's disease, or a healthy co-twin of an affected twin (not recorded which). V and J are TRBV12-3 or TRBV12-4 and TRBJ2-2; TCRdb gives TRBD1 as the D gene, but with no DNA this cannot be confirmed. This CDR3 reads CASSHGGGDITGELFF.